The source of this T cell receptor beta chain is a study of cytomegalovirus exposure and HLA in healthy donors. A multiplex PCR was run with 60 Vbeta primers and 13 Jbeta primers. TCRdb keeps only in-frame clones here, not all; method: immunoSEQ multiplex PCR. This table has approximately 54,000 clones, around 82% appearing once. Study-level points and caveats: A later analysis linked a missense DCLRE1C variant to TCR beta V- and J-gene trimming. The authors listed 180 or so TCR beta chains as cytomegalovirus-associated. It was assumed in the presence/absence analyses that sequencing depth was roughly uniform across donors.

The germline CDR1 and CDR2 sequences are SGHNT and YYREEE (reference sequence). Trimming stripped 5 bases from V and 1 base from J, with 12 bases between. The length of the CDR3 is 14 residues. Regarding this clone: Its antigen is not known.

This TCR was sampled from a woman aged 18-29 years in good health and CMV-seronegative. Sequencing was done on a sample of PBMCs. The chain couples TRBV5-4 to TRBJ1-2, with a possible D match to TRBD1 (6 bases). The CDR3, as DNA: TGTGCCAGCAGTTCACCCAGGGGTAACTATGGCTACACCTTC. Amino acids: CASSSPRGNYGYTF.